This T cell receptor (beta chain) derives from a study of a mutant IDH1 vaccine in newly diagnosed glioma. This clone was counted a few times. Its antigen is as yet unknown. The V gene's germline CDR1 is LNHNV and CDR2 YYDKDF (reference sequence). The CDR3 extends over 17 amino acids. The ends lost 1 base at V and 10 bases at J; junction bases unmatched: 12. Time point denoted: baseline, week 1 (first vaccination visit). The treatment is: pre-vaccination baseline after standard-of-care therapy. The donors had new WHO grade 3 or 4 astrocytomas; these were IDH1-mutant and ATRX-lost. Sequencing was performed with immunoSEQ multiplex PCR; in TCRdb, only in-frame clones are kept and a portion is missing. The data contain roughly 86,000 clones, roughly 78% of them singletons. Study-wide findings and caveats: It seemed that pseudoprogression was not linked to changes in the top peripheral T cell clonotypes.

This chain uses TRBV15 with TRBJ1-6, with 8 bases aligning to TRBD1. The sample consisted of PBMCs, taken from a glioma patient treated with radiotherapy, temozolomide or both. This sequence originates from a man aged 35 to 55 with glioma. CDR3 sequence reads: CATSRASGTGPRSPLHF. CDR3 sequence (DNA): TGTGCCACCAGCAGAGCATCCGGGACAGGCCCTCGGTCACCCCTCCACTTT.